The rows below give T cell receptor beta chains drawn from one sample of a study of blood T cell repertoires in COVID-19. Repertoires were generated with immunoSEQ multiplex PCR, while TCRdb's copy carries only in-frame clones and drops some. The sample has around 89,000 clones; approximately 79% are singletons. The sample consisted of peripheral blood. The receptors come from a woman aged 80 or over with acute or convalescent COVID-19. The CDR3 runs from the conserved cysteine through the conserved F or W. A D gene is named only where the DNA matches it firmly. Clone size is given for some rows only: seen once, a few or many times, or a class if the clone is expanded.

>TRBV5-5|-|TRBJ2-5|TRBD2
TGTGCCAGCTCGCCCCGCCGGGGGGGGGAGCGGGAGACCCAGTACTTC
CASSPRRGGERETQYF
>TRBV27|-|TRBJ1-2|TRBD1
TGTGCCAGCAGTTTATCGGTCGGGGGACAGGCGGGTGGCTACACCTTC
CASSLSVGGQAGGYTF
>TRBV9|-|TRBJ1-1|-
TGTGCCAGCAGCTTCCAGGGAAACACTGAAGCTTTCTTT
CASSFQGNTEAFF
>TRBV11-2|-|TRBJ1-5|-
TGTGCCAGCAGCTCTACTGGTCAGCCCCAGCATTTT
CASSSTGQPQHF
>TRBV6-5|few|TRBJ1-5|-
TGTGCCAGCAGAATAAAGCGTCTCGCGGAGGGGCCCCAGCATTTT
CASRIKRLAEGPQHF
>TRBV5-1|few|TRBJ2-7|TRBD1
TGCGCCAGCAGCTTGACGGGACAGGGCTTCTACGAGCAGTACTTC
CASSLTGQGFYEQYF
>TRBV11-2|-|TRBJ1-5|TRBD1
TGTGCCAGCAGCCCGGGACAGAATCAGCCCCAGCATTTT
CASSPGQNQPQHF
>TRBV2|-|TRBJ1-1|TRBD1
TGTGCCAGCAGGGTCGACAGGGGAAACACTGAAGCTTTCTTT
CASRVDRGNTEAFF
>TRBV6-2/TRBV6-3|-|TRBJ1-1|TRBD1
TGTGCCAGCAGTACAGGGGACCATGAAGCTTTCTTT
CASSTGDHEAFF
>TRBV6-2/TRBV6-3|-|TRBJ2-3|TRBD2
TGTGCCAGCAGTTACACCACTAGCGGGGGGCCTCTTTCTAGCACAGATACGCAGTATTTT
CASSYTTSGGPLSSTDTQYF
>TRBV12-5|-|TRBJ2-1|TRBD2
TGTGCTAGTGGACAAAGCGGGGTGATCATTGAGCAGTTCTTC
CASGQSGVIIEQFF
>TRBV7-2|-|TRBJ1-1|-
TGTGCCAGCAGCTCCCATTTAGGGGGCACTGAAGCTTTCTTT
CASSSHLGGTEAFF
>TRBV4-2|-|TRBJ2-1|TRBD2
TGTGCCAGCAGCCAAGGACTAGCGGGGGACTACAATGAGCAGTTCTTC
CASSQGLAGDYNEQFF
>TRBV4-1|-|TRBJ1-4|-
TGCGCCAGCAGCTATATCCTACCTTCGGAAAAACTGTTTTTT
CASSYILPSEKLFF
>TRBV5-3|-|TRBJ1-6|-
TGTGCCAGAAGCTTCAGGGCCCTTTGGGGGGGCTTTAGCGTTTCACCCCTCCACTTT
CARSFRALWGGFSVSPLHF
>TRBV27|few|TRBJ2-7|TRBD1
TGTGCCAGCAGTTTATCAGGGGGCGCGAAGGAGCAGTACTTC
CASSLSGGAKEQYF
>TRBV2|-|TRBJ2-1|TRBD1
TGTGCCAGCAGGAACAGGGGAAGTGAGCAGTTCTTC
CASRNRGSEQFF
>TRBV10-3|-|TRBJ2-3|TRBD2
TGTGCCACCCACCAAGGGAGGGGAGATACGCAGTATTTT
CATHQGRGDTQYF
>TRBV6-5|few|TRBJ1-5|-
TGTGCCAGCAGACCGGGACACTCCTCGGGACAGCCCCAGCATTTT
CASRPGHSSGQPQHF
>TRBV19|once|TRBJ1-4|-
TGTGCCAGTAGTACCAGGGGTGAAAAACTGTTTTTT
CASSTRGEKLFF
>TRBV7-2|-|TRBJ2-1|TRBD1
TGTGCCAGCAGCTACCTCGGACAGGGAAATCAGTTCTTC
CASSYLGQGNQFF
>TRBV7-9|-|TRBJ2-7|-
TGTGCCAGCACCCTAGGGGGGGGCCGTTCTCTTAGGGAGCAGTACTTC
CASTLGGGRSLREQYF
>TRBV6-5|few|TRBJ1-2|TRBD1
TGTGCCAGCAGTTACGTTACAGGGGGCGAATATGGCTACACCTTC
CASSYVTGGEYGYTF
>TRBV7-3|-|TRBJ2-1|TRBD2
TGTGCCAGCAGCCCCGGGACTAGCGGGGGGGAGCAGTTCTTC
CASSPGTSGGEQFF
>TRBV29-1|-|TRBJ1-5|TRBD1
TGCAGCGTCGGGACAGGGTTTGGGCAGCCCCAGCATTTT
CSVGTGFGQPQHF
>TRBV4-1|-|TRBJ1-5|TRBD1
TGCGCCAGCAGCCGACAACCGGGACAGCTCAATCAGCCCCAGCATTTT
CASSRQPGQLNQPQHF
>TRBV27|-|TRBJ1-1|-
TGTGCCAGCAGTTTATTGCCGGGGAACGCTGAAGCTTTCTTT
CASSLLPGNAEAFF
>TRBV7-6|few|TRBJ2-2|-
TGTGCCAGCAGCTTAGTGGGCAGTTACACCGGGGAGCTGTTTTTT
CASSLVGSYTGELFF
>TRBV7-2|-|TRBJ2-5|TRBD2
TGTGCCAGCAGCTTAGCGCTCTGGACTAGCGCAGAGACCCAGTACTTC
CASSLALWTSAETQYF
>TRBV7-9|-|TRBJ2-6|TRBD1
TGTGCCAGCAGCCGGGACAGGGGGCTCTCTGGGGCCAACGTCCTGACTTTC
CASSRDRGLSGANVLTF
>TRBV15|-|TRBJ2-1|-
TGTGCCACCAGCAGAGATGGGGGGGGCGATGAGCAGTTCTTC
CATSRDGGGDEQFF
>TRBV5-1|-|TRBJ2-2|-
TGCGCCAGCAGCTTGGCCGACAGGACCGGGGAGCTGTTTTTT
CASSLADRTGELFF